This TCR beta chain is from a study of tumor-infiltrating lymphocytes in localized non-small cell lung cancer. Study-level background: Patients included smokers and never-smokers with various histologies, some sampled after neoadjuvant chemotherapy.

Overall study findings and caveats: Available tissue quantity limited TCR sequencing to a patient subset.

This clone was recorded once. Its antigen is undetermined. Some clones are missing from TCRdb's copy, which holds only in-frame ones; the method was immunoSEQ multiplex PCR. Among some 10,000 clones, roughly 84% were seen once, and the ten largest hold over 6%. Material for sequencing was lung tumor tissue. The sequence was collected from a human donor with non-small cell lung cancer.

CDR3 DNA sequence: TGTGCCAGCAGCTTCGGAGGCCAGGATCTCTCTGGGGCCAACGTCCTGACTTTC. Translated: CASSFGGQDLSGANVLTF. This sequence joins TRBV7-2 and TRBJ2-6; D may be TRBD2 (5 bases). CDR1 is SGHTA, CDR2 FQGNSA, per germline. This CDR3 is built from 18 residues. V lost 3 bases and J 0 bases, leaving 15 bases between the germline ends. The full variable domain, in which reference TRBV7-2 and TRBJ2-6 provide the parts outside the CDR3, is GAGVSQSPSNKVTEKGKDVELRCDPISGHTALYWYRQSLGQGLEFLIYFQGNSAPDKSGLPSDRFSAERTGGSVSTLTIQRTQQEDSAVYLCASSFGGQDLSGANVLTFGAGSRLTVL.